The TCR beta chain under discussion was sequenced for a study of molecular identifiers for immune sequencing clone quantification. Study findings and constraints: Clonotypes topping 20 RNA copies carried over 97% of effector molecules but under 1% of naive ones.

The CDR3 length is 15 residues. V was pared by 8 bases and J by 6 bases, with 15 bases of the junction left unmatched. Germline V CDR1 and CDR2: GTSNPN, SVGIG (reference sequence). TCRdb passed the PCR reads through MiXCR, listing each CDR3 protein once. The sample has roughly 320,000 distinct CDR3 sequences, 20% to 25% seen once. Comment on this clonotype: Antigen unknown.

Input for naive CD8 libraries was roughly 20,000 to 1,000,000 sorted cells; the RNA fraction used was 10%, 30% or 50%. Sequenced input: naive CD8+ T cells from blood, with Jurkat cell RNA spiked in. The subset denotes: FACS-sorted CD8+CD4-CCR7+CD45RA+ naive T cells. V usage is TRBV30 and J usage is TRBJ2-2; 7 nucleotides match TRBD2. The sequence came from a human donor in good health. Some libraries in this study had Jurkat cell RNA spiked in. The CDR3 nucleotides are TGTGCCCTGGACTCAGGACTAGGGCTTGCCGGGGAGCTGTTTTTT. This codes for CALDSGLGLAGELFF.